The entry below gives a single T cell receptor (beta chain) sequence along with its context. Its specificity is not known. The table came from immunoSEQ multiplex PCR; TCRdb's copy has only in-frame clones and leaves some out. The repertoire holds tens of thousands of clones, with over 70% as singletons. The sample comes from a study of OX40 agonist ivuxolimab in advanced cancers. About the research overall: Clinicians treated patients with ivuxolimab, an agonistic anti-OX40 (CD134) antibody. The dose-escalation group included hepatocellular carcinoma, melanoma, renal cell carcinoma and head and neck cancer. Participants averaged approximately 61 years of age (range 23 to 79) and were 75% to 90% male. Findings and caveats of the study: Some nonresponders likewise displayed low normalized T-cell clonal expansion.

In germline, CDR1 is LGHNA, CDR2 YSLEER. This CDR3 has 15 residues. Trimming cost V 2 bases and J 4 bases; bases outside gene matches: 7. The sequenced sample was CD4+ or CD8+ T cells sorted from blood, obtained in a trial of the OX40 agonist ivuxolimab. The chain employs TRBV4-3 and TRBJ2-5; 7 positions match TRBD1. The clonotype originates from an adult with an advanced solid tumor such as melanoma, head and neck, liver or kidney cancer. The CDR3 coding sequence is TGCGCCAGCAGCCAATCCTTTCAGGGGGTAGAGACCCAGTACTTC. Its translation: CASSQSFQGVETQYF.